This entry is about one TCR beta chain. Its target antigen remains unknown. No per-base quality is available; no much larger clone lies one base away. Participants in the prospective study were aged roughly 18 to 89 years, lived in some 24 United States geographic areas, and enrolled through a virtual design. To assign participants to cohorts, the prospective study relied on clinical history that participants themselves reported in a screening survey and a study questionnaire. In the prospective study, mobile phlebotomists collected whole blood, serum and a nasopharyngeal or oropharyngeal swab from each participant. Prospective study participants could optionally give additional blood draws and questionnaires over an approximately two-month period. Prospective study blood samples were shipped either frozen or at room temperature before DNA extraction. This record comes from a study of blood T cell repertoires in COVID-19 (dated by TCRdb to the early 2020s). In the study overall: Samples covering the acute and convalescent phases of COVID-19 were provided by collaborators in the United States, Italy and Spain. The prospective study material was composed of cDNA or gDNA derived from T cells, B-cell-depleted T cells, or PBMCs. A de-identified subject ID, COVID-19 status, age in years and sex were almost always included in the sample metadata. The repertoires were released in a freely available public database meant as a resource for research on the immune response to SARS-CoV-2. The samples were drawn from the first 160 participants of the ongoing ImmuneRACE study and from about 1,200 subjects provided by 6 global collaborators. HLA class I and class II types, where available, came from metadata supplied by the sample provider rather than from assay-based typing. Deeply sampled blood TCRbeta repertoires from subjects exposed to, actively infected with, or recovered from COVID-19 were included in the dataset.

Points the paper makes about the study in general: How much clinical and demographic metadata was included differed by source and by participant, and the metadata was provided uncurated.

The CDR3 has 17 amino acids, counting the end cysteine and phenylalanine. Of the read, only the CDR3 DNA is kept; its 51 bases are in frame from base 1. V ends up 5 bases short and J 0 bases short, with an unmatched junction base count of 9. Taken from the germline V gene (reference sequence), the CDR1 and CDR2 loops are MNHNY and SVGAGI. TCRbeta CDR3 regions were amplified from genomic DNA by means of the immunoSEQ Assay, a bias-controlled multiplex PCR. Under the source paper's analysis protocol: Nucleated cell counts per sample were estimated from amplification of reference gene primers within the assay. To quantify the absolute abundance of each unique TCRbeta CDR3 rearrangement, sequence reads were collapsed and filtered. Productive Simpson clonality was computed per sample as the square root of Simpson's diversity index over productive rearrangements. Sourced from immuneACCESS, this table was stored by TCRdb with only in-frame sequences that have V and J called. A share of the clones is absent; for the studies checked, an unresolved V gene accounts for under half, and the remainder has no known explanation. V, J and clone size are taken as reported in that table, and D and trimming were inferred from the DNA itself. The sample yields 200,000 to 250,000 clones; 85% were counted once. In total, the top ten clones hold approximately 9.6% of the sample.

Sequences were obtained from PBMCs or T cells enriched from blood (not recorded which). This TCR derives from a woman aged 45-59 years with acute COVID-19. This receptor chain uses TRBV6-6 and TRBJ1-5, and 8 bases in between align with TRBD1. The CDR3 region reads CASSPRGTGYSNQPQHF. Read as DNA, the sequence is TGTGCCAGCAGTCCTCGGGGGACAGGTTATAGCAATCAGCCCCAGCATTTT.